This TCR beta chain was profiled in a study of blood T cell repertoires in COVID-19. Germline trimming cut 7 bases from V and 4 bases from J; bases unmatched to any gene: 13. Germline assignment: CDR1 SNHLY and CDR2 FYNNEI. The CDR3 length is 16 residues. Source study methods: Reference gene primer amplification gave nucleated cell count estimates. TCRdb's table, derived via immunoSEQ multiplex PCR, lists solely in-frame clones and lacks some. V and J calls and clone size are copied from that table; D and trimming were computed from the DNA. The top ten hold roughly a tenth of the sample, which has more than 250,000 clones, 70% to 90% seen once.

The receptor comes from a young woman who had recovered from COVID-19. V is TRBV2 and J is TRBJ1-5; 7 nucleotides align to TRBD1. The sample comprised PBMCs or T cells enriched from blood (not recorded which). CDR3: CASTLTIGTVNQPQHF. CDR3 bases: TGTGCCAGCACCTTGACTATCGGGACAGTTAATCAGCCCCAGCATTTT.